This entry concerns a single T cell receptor beta chain. Its matching antigen is unknown. Template switching appended UMIs that held a 6-nucleotide sample barcode. Using the 5' RACE reads, TCRdb records one entry per CDR3 protein without DNA. This listing includes around 450,000 distinct CDR3 sequences. The data derive from a study of monozygotic twins with inflammatory bowel disease. This CDR3 spans 15 amino acids. Germline lookup yields CDR1 MDHEN and CDR2 SYDVKM. Study-wide points: Fewer clonotypes were shared with others by IBD patients than by healthy twins, especially with disease activity.

Sequenced input: blood. This chain connects TRBV28 to TRBJ1-2. This TCR derives from a human donor with ulcerative colitis or Crohn's disease, or a healthy co-twin of an affected twin (not recorded which). CDR3 in amino acids: CASRDDSHNNYGYTF.